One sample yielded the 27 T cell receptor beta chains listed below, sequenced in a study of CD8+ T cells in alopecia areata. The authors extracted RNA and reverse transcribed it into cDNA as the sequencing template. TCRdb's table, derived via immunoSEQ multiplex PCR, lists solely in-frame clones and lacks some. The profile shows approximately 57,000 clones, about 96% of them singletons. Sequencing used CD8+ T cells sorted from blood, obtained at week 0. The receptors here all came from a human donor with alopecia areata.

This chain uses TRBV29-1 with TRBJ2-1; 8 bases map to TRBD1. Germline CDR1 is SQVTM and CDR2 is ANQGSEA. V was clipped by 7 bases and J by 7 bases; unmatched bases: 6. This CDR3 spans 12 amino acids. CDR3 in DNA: TGCAGCGCCCAGGACAGGGAGAATGAGCAGTTCTTC. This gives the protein CSAQDRENEQFF.

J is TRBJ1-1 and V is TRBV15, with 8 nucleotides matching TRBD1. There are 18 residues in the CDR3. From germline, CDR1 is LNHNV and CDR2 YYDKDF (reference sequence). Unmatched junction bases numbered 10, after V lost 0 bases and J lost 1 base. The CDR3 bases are TGTGCCACCAGCAGAGATCGTGCAGGGGGCTTTGGGAACACTGAAGCTTTCTTT. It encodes CATSRDRAGGFGNTEAFF.

Here the CDR3 DNA reads TGTGCCAGCAGTTACTCGGACAGGGCGGTTGGCTACACCTTC. Amino acid sequence: CASSYSDRAVGYTF. V and J are TRBV6-5 and TRBJ1-2, with 8 nucleotides matching TRBD1. V shed 0 bases, J shed 7 bases, and the junction held 4 bases outside the gene matches. Germline lookup yields CDR1 MNHEY and CDR2 SVGAGI. The CDR3 is 14 amino acids.

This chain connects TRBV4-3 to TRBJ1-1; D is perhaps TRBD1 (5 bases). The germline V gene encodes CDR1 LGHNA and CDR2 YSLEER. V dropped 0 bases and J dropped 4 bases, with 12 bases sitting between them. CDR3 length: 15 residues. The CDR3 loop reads CASSQESRGTTEAFF. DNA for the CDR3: TGCGCCAGCAGCCAAGAGTCTCGGGGGACCACTGAAGCTTTCTTT.

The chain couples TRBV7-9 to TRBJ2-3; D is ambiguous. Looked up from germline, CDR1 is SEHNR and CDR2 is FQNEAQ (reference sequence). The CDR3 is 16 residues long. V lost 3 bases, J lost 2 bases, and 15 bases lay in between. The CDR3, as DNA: TGTGCCAGCAGCTTCCCACCCATCTTAGTCACAGATACGCAGTATTTT. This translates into CASSFPPILVTDTQYF.

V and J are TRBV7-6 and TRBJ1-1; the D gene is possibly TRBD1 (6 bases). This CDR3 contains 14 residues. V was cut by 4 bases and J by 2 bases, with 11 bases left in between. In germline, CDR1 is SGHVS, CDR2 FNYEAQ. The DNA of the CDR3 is TGTGCCAGCAGCTCCGGGACATTTAACACTGAAGCTTTCTTT. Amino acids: CASSSGTFNTEAFF.

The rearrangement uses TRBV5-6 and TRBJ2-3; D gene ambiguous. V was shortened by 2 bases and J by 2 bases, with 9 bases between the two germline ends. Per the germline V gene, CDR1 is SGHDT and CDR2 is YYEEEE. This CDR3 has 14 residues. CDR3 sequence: CASSFGSLTDTQYF. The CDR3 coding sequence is TGTGCCAGCAGCTTCGGGTCGCTCACAGATACGCAGTATTTT.

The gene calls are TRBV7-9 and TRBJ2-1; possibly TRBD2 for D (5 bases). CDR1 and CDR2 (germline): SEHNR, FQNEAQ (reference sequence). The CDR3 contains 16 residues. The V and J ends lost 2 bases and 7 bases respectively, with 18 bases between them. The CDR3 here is CASSLTRAERGNEQFF. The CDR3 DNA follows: TGTGCCAGCAGCTTAACGAGAGCGGAGCGAGGTAATGAGCAGTTCTTC.

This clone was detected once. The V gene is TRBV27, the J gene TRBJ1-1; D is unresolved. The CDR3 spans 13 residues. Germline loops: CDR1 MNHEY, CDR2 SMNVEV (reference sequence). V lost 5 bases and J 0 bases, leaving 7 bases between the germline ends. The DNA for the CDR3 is TGTGCCAGCAGTCATGACCTGAACACTGAAGCTTTCTTT. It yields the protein CASSHDLNTEAFF.

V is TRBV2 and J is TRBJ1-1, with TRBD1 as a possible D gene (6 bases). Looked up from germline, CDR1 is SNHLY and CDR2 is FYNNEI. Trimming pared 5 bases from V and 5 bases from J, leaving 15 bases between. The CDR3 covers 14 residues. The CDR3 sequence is CASSPRGAWTEAFF. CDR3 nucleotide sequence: TGTGCCAGCAGTCCCCGGGGGGCTTGGACTGAAGCTTTCTTT.

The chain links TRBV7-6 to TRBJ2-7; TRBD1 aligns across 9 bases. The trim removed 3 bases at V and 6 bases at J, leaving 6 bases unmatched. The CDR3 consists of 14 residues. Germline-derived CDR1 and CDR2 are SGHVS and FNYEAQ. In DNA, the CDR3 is TGTGCCAGCAGCTTGACAGGGGGTGGCGCCGAGCAGTACTTC. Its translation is CASSLTGGGAEQYF. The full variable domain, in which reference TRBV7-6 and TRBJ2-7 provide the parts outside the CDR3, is GAGVSQSPRYKVTKRGQDVALRCDPISGHVSLYWYRQALGQGPEFLTYFNYEAQQDKSGLPNDRFSAERPEGSISTLTIQRTEQRDSAMYRCASSLTGGGAEQYFGPGTRLTVT.

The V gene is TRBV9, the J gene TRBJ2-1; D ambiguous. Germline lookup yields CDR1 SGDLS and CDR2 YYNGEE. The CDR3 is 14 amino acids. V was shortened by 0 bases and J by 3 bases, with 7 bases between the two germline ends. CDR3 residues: CASSVGDSYNEQFF. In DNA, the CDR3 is TGTGCCAGCAGCGTAGGAGATAGCTACAATGAGCAGTTCTTC.

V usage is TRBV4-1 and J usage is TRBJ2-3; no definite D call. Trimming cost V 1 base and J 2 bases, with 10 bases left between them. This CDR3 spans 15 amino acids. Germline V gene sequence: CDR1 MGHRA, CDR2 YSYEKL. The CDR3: CASSQGVTPTDTQYF. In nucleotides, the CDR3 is TGCGCCAGCAGCCAAGGCGTCACCCCCACAGATACGCAGTATTTT.

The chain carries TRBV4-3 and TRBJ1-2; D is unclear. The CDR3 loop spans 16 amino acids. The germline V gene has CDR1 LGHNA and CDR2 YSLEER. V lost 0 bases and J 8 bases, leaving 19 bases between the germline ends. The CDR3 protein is CASSQDGEQIPLGYTF. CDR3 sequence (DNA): TGCGCCAGCAGCCAAGATGGAGAGCAGATCCCCCTGGGCTACACCTTC.

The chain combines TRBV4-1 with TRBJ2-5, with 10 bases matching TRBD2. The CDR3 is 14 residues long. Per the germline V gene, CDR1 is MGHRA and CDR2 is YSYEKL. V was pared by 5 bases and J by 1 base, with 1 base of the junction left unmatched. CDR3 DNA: TGCGCCAGCAGCGCTAGCGGGGGCCAAGAGACCCAGTACTTC. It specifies CASSASGGQETQYF.

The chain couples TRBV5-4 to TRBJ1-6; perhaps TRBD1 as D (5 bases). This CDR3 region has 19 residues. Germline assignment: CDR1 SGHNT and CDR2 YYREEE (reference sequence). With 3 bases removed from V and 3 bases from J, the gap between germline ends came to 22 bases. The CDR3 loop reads CASSWTAWAGKNYNSPLHF. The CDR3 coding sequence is TGTGCCAGCAGCTGGACCGCTTGGGCAGGGAAGAACTATAATTCACCCCTCCACTTT.

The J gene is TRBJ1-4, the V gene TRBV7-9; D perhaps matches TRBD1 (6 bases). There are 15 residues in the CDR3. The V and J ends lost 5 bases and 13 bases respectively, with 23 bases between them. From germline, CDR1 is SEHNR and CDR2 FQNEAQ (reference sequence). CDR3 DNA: TGTGCCAGCAGCACCAAGGGGACACCGGATACGGGACTGTTTTTT. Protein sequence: CASSTKGTPDTGLFF.

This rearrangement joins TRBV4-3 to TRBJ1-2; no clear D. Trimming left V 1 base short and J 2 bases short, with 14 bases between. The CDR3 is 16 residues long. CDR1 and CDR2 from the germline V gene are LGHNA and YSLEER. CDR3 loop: CASSQVEGNSNYGYTF. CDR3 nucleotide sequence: TGCGCCAGCAGCCAAGTTGAAGGGAACTCCAACTATGGCTACACCTTC.

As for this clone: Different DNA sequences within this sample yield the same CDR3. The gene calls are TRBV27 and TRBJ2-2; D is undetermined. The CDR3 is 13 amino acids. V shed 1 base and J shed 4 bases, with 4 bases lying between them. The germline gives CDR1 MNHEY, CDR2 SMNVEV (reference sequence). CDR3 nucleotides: TGTGCCAGCAGTTTATGGGGCACCGGGGAGCTGTTTTTT. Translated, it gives CASSLWGTGELFF.

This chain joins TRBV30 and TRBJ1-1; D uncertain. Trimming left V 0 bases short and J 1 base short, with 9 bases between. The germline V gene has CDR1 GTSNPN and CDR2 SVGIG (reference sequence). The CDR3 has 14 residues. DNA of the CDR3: TGTGCCTGGAGTGTAGGGATACAGAACACTGAAGCTTTCTTT. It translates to CAWSVGIQNTEAFF.

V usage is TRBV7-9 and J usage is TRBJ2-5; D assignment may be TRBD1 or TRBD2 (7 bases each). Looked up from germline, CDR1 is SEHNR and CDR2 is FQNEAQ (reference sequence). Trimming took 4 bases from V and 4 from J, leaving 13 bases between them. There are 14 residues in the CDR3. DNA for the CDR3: TGTGCCAGCAGCTCTGCAGGGGGGGCAGAGACCCAGTACTTC. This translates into CASSSAGGAETQYF.

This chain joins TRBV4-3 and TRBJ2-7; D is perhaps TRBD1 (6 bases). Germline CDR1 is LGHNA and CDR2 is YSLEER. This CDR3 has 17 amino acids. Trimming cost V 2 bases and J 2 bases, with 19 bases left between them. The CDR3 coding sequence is TGCGCCAGCAGCCAAAGCTTGGACAGTCGTCGACCCTACGAGCAGTACTTC. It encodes CASSQSLDSRRPYEQYF.

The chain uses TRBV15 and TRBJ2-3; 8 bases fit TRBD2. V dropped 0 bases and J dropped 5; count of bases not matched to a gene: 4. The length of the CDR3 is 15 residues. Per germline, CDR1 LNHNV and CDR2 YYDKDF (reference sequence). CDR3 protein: CATSRDRSGGDTQYF. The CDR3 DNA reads TGTGCCACCAGCAGAGATAGGAGCGGGGGAGATACGCAGTATTTT.

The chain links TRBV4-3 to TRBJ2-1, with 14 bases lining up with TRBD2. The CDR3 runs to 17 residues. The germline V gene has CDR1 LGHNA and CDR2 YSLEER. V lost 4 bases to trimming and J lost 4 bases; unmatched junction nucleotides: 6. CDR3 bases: TGCGCCAGCAGCCCCCGGACTAGCGGGGGGCTATACAATGAGCAGTTCTTC. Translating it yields CASSPRTSGGLYNEQFF.

CDR3: CATGEGQETQYF. The DNA of the CDR3 is TGTGCCACCGGCGAGGGGCAAGAGACCCAGTACTTC. This chain uses TRBV6-5 with TRBJ2-5; D might be TRBD1 or TRBD2, each matching 5 bases. Germline values: CDR1 MNHEY, CDR2 SVGAGI. This CDR3 contains 12 residues. Trimming took 10 bases from V and 2 from J, leaving 11 bases between them.

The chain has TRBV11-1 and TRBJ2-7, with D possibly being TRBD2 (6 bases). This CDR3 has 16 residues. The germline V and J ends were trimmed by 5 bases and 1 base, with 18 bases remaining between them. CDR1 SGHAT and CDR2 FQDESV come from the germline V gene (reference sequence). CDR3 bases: TGTGCCAGCAGCCGCCGCGGGACCGGCCAATCCTACGAGCAGTACTTC. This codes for CASSRRGTGQSYEQYF.

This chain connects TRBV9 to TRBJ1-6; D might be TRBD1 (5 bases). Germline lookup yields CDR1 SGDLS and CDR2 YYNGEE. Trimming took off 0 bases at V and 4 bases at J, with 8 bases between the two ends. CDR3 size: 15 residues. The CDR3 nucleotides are TGTGCCAGCAGCGTAGTGGGGGATTATAATTCACCCCTCCACTTT. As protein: CASSVVGDYNSPLHF.